This TCR beta chain was captured by sequencing in a study of OX40 agonist ivuxolimab in advanced cancers. Regarding the study as a whole: On average, a greater number of expanded clones characterised CD8+ T cells relative to CD4+.

About this clone: The antigen is unknown.

Anyone with autoimmune disease history or systemic immunosuppression was excluded. Produced via immunoSEQ multiplex PCR; TCRdb's table is partial and in-frame only. This sample carries fewer than 70,000 clones, approximately 91% of them seen once, and the ten largest clones take approximately 3.9%. The V gene's germline CDR1 is SGDLS and CDR2 YYNGEE. V shed 0 bases, J shed 0 bases, and the junction held 5 bases outside the gene matches. This CDR3 comprises 16 residues. The J gene is TRBJ2-7, the V gene TRBV9; 8 positions agree with TRBD1. This material consisted of CD4+ or CD8+ T cells sorted from blood, taken in a trial of the OX40 agonist ivuxolimab. This receptor was taken from an adult with an advanced solid tumor such as melanoma, head and neck, liver or kidney cancer. The CDR3 sequence: CASSVEDRGSSYEQYF. The CDR3 DNA follows: TGTGCCAGCAGCGTAGAAGACAGGGGTAGCTCCTACGAGCAGTACTTC.